Below, 30 T cell receptor beta chains from the same sample are listed, as sequenced in a study of CDR3 diversity in severe acne. TCRdb independently ran MiXCR on the PCR reads; one entry per CDR3 protein. The sample contains approximately 97,000 distinct CDR3 sequences, around 53% of which appear only once. The sample consisted of blood. The receptors come from a male donor with acne.

The chain joins TRBV7-3 to TRBJ2-1; TRBD2 matches at 9 bases. The V gene end was trimmed by 3 bases and the J gene end by 6 bases; junction bases not matched to a gene: 9. The germline CDR1 and CDR2 sequences are SGHTA and FQGTGA. This CDR3 is built from 16 residues. CDR3 bases: TGTGCCAGCAGCTTCTTAGCGGGAGCTTATGGCAATGAGCAGTTCTTC. This encodes CASSFLAGAYGNEQFF.

A single count supports this clonotype. The chain employs TRBV10-3 and TRBJ1-3; TRBD1 agrees at 7 bases. Trimming at V came to 7 bases and at J to 8 bases, leaving 11 bases not matched to a gene. The CDR3 consists of 14 residues. Germline-derived CDR1 and CDR2 are ENHRY and SYGVKD. CDR3 region: CAIMGQNYGYTIYF. In nucleotides, the CDR3 is TGTGCCATCATGGGACAGAACTATGGCTACACCATATATTTT.

V usage is TRBV5-1 and J usage is TRBJ1-4; TRBD1 matches at 9 bases. CDR3 length: 17 residues. Germline values: CDR1 SGHRS, CDR2 YFSETQ. The J segment lost 6 bases and the V segment lost 0 bases, leaving 9 bases of the junction unmatched. Written as DNA, the CDR3 is TGCGCCAGCAGCTTGGTGGGACAGGGAGCCCCTGATGAAAAACTGTTTTTT. This sequence encodes CASSLVGQGAPDEKLFF.

The chain links TRBV25-1 to TRBJ1-1; D is uncertain. V was pared by 4 bases and J by 0 bases, with 9 bases between. In germline, CDR1 is MGHDK, CDR2 SYGVNS. The CDR3 contains 14 residues. The CDR3 is CASSGPGVNTEAFF. The DNA for the CDR3 is TGTGCCAGCAGTGGACCGGGAGTGAACACTGAAGCTTTCTTT.

V gene TRBV15 combines with J gene TRBJ1-3, with D unclear. CDR1 LNHNV and CDR2 YYDKDF come from the germline V gene (reference sequence). Trimming removed 1 base at V and 0 bases at J, with 4 bases between. This CDR3 is 14 amino acids long. In nucleotides, the CDR3 is TGTGCCACCAGCAGAGCTGTCTCTGGAAACACCATATATTTT. Residues: CATSRAVSGNTIYF.

This clonotype was seen a few times. The chain uses TRBV9 and TRBJ1-4; no clear D gene. V was pared by 4 bases and J by 7 bases, with 14 bases between. CDR3 length equals 14 residues. Germline V CDR1 and CDR2: SGDLS, YYNGEE. The CDR3, as DNA: TGTGCCAGCAGCCCCGCGGCAGGACTTGAAAAACTGTTTTTT. Its protein product is CASSPAAGLEKLFF.

The sample holds a few counts of this clonotype. This chain connects TRBV12-3 or TRBV12-4 to TRBJ1-4, with TRBD1 matching over 7 bases. The CDR3 loop spans 15 amino acids. V trimming: 5 bases; J trimming: 3 bases; junction bases outside the gene matches: 6. CDR3 DNA sequence: TGTGCCAGCAGTGGGACAGCCAAATCTAATGAAAAACTGTTTTTT. Translated: CASSGTAKSNEKLFF.

The chain recombines TRBV7-3 with TRBJ2-5; TRBD1 is a possible D gene (6 bases). CDR1 is SGHTA, CDR2 FQGTGA, per germline. The CDR3 extends over 15 amino acids. The ends were cut back, 5 bases at V and 5 bases at J, with 18 bases in the middle. In nucleotides, the CDR3 is TGTGCCAGCAGCCCCGCCGGGACACCGCTGGAGACCCAGTACTTC. It specifies CASSPAGTPLETQYF.

This clonotype showed up many times. The chain links TRBV5-1 to TRBJ2-5; D may be TRBD2 (6 bases). The CDR3 totals 16 residues. CDR1 is SGHRS and CDR2 is YFSETQ in the germline V gene. Trimming removed 4 bases at V and 4 bases at J, with 20 bases between. CDR3 in amino acids: CASSTRGSGGGETQYF. The CDR3 bases are TGCGCCAGCAGCACGCGCGGGTCCGGGGGTGGAGAGACCCAGTACTTC.

The chain carries TRBV15 and TRBJ1-5; 7 positions match TRBD1. Unmatched junction bases numbered 4, after V lost 6 bases and J lost 2 bases. The germline CDR1 and CDR2 sequences are LNHNV and YYDKDF (reference sequence). CDR3 length: 14 residues. CDR3 sequence reads: CATRGGGGNQPQHF. For the CDR3, the DNA is TGTGCCACCAGAGGAGGGGGCGGCAATCAGCCCCAGCATTTT.

In regard to this clonotype: A much larger clone differs by one base, so this may be a read error. This rearrangement joins TRBV6-2 or TRBV6-3 to TRBJ2-2; possible D gene TRBD1, 6 bases. The CDR3 extends over 13 amino acids. Germline CDR1 and CDR2: MNHEY and SVGEGT. CDR3 region: CASSHRDTGELSF. The CDR3 DNA reads TGTGCCAGCAGTCACAGGGACACCGGGGAGCTGTCTTTT.

Details on this clonotype: This CDR3 fails to terminate in the conserved phenylalanine or tryptophan, so it likely reflects a read error. It is unclear where the CDR3 begins or ends on the DNA, so no DNA is shown, and the CDR3 is as TCRdb lists it. This sequence joins TRBV7-2 and TRBJ1-4. Ends included, the CDR3 has 18 residues. Germline CDR1 reads SGHTA; CDR2 reads FQGNSA. This chain's CDR3 is CASSQDLASGNREQYFRP.

V is TRBV7-9 and J is TRBJ2-7; D may be TRBD1 (5 bases). V was cut by 1 base and J by 5 bases, with 12 bases left in between. There are 14 residues in the CDR3. Looked up from germline, CDR1 is SEHNR and CDR2 is FQNEAQ (reference sequence). CDR3 coding DNA: TGTGCCAGCAGCTTAGGTCAGGGATTCCACGAGCAGTACTTC. Protein: CASSLGQGFHEQYF.

This clonotype was found many times. The chain has TRBV7-8 and TRBJ2-3; D remains ambiguous. Between the trimmed V and J ends, which lost 5 bases and 6 bases, there was a span of 27 bases. The CDR3 covers 18 residues. Germline lookup yields CDR1 SGHVS and CDR2 FQNEAQ. The CDR3 is CASSLLALSIGSRDTQYF. The CDR3 bases are TGTGCCAGCAGCCTCCTGGCGCTAAGTATAGGATCGAGGGATACGCAGTATTTT.

Remarks on this clonotype: At one end the junction does not follow the germline gene, possibly because of a read error. CDR3 bases: TGTGCCAGCAGCTTAGGCGGAGAGGCCCAGTACTTC. Translated, it gives CASSLGGEAQYF. The rearrangement links TRBV7-3 to TRBJ2-5, with D hard to call. Germline V gene data show CDR1 as SGHTA and CDR2 as FQGTGA. The CDR3 length is 12 residues.

The CDR3 here is CATSSRAGSYGYTF. The CDR3 region has the DNA TGTGCCACCAGCAGTCGGGCAGGCTCCTATGGCTACACCTTC. This rearrangement joins TRBV15 to TRBJ1-2; D call uncertain. Per the germline V gene, CDR1 is LNHNV and CDR2 is YYDKDF (reference sequence). The CDR3 has 14 amino acids. V lost 3 bases, J lost 4 bases, and 12 bases lay in between.

Only a few counts were recorded for this clonotype. J is TRBJ2-6 and V is TRBV29-1, with D possibly matching TRBD2 (6 bases). Germline V gene lookup returns CDR1 SQVTM and CDR2 ANQGSEA. The CDR3 has 14 residues. With 6 bases removed from V and 0 bases from J, the gap between germline ends came to 9 bases. In DNA, the CDR3 is TGCAGCGTATTGCGGGGCTCTGGGGCCAACGTCCTGACTTTC. Protein: CSVLRGSGANVLTF.

At least ten counts were recorded for this clonotype. The chain recombines TRBV20-1 with TRBJ1-6; D not resolved. V lost 5 bases and J 5 bases, leaving 16 bases between the germline ends. Germline V lookup: CDR1 DFQATT, CDR2 SNEGSKA (reference sequence). The CDR3 contains 15 residues. In nucleotides, the CDR3 is TGCAGTGCTTTACGGGGTGTTGGGGATAATTCACCCCTCCACTTT. Translated: CSALRGVGDNSPLHF.

The sample holds a few counts of this clonotype. This chain uses TRBV20-1 with TRBJ2-3, with 12 bases that match TRBD2. The germline CDR1 and CDR2 sequences are DFQATT and SNEGSKA (reference sequence). Trimming cost V 4 bases and J 0 bases; bases outside gene matches: 2. This CDR3 has 15 residues. The CDR3 DNA sequence: TGCAGTGCTACGACTAGCGGGAGCAGCACAGATACGCAGTATTTT. Its protein product is CSATTSGSSTDTQYF.

This clonotype appeared once. This may be a read error, as it is one base from a much larger clone. The chain joins TRBV4-2 to TRBJ2-1; D is unclear. CDR1 LGHNA and CDR2 YNFKEQ come from the germline V gene. This CDR3 comprises 15 residues. The CDR3 sequence is CASSQSARPYNGQFF. The CDR3 DNA reads TGTGCCAGCAGCCAATCAGCTCGTCCTTACAATGGGCAGTTCTTC.

V and J are TRBV20-1 and TRBJ2-7, with 7 bases that match TRBD1. V was pared by 6 bases and J by 6 bases, with 11 bases of the junction left unmatched. Germline-derived CDR1 and CDR2 are DFQATT and SNEGSKA (reference sequence). CDR3 length: 13 residues. CDR3 sequence reads: CSAGPRQGCEQYF. For the CDR3, the DNA is TGCAGTGCCGGCCCCAGACAGGGCTGCGAGCAGTACTTC.

This clonotype was recorded at least ten times. The chain links TRBV5-1 to TRBJ1-2, with 12 bases fitting TRBD1. The CDR3 is made up of 15 amino acids. The ends lost 4 bases at V and 8 bases at J; junction bases unmatched: 9. Germline CDR1 SGHRS, CDR2 YFSETQ. The CDR3 bases are TGCGCCAGCAGCCTAGGGACAGGGGGCCTTTTAGGCTACACCTTC. As protein: CASSLGTGGLLGYTF.

With regard to this clonotype: Sequence at one end of the junction differs from germline and may be a read error. The rearrangement links TRBV10-3 to TRBJ2-7; D may match TRBD1 or TRBD2 (5 bases each). This CDR3 region has 14 residues. Germline V gene lookup returns CDR1 ENHRY and CDR2 SYGVKD. The CDR3 DNA sequence: TGTGCCATCAAAAACCCAGAGACAGACTACGAGCGGTACTTC. Its protein product is CAIKNPETDYERYF.

This chain connects TRBV10-3 to TRBJ2-7; 13 nucleotides line up with TRBD2. With 6 bases clipped from V and 1 base from J, the junction kept 9 bases outside the gene matches. The length of the CDR3 is 17 residues. Germline assignment: CDR1 ENHRY and CDR2 SYGVKD. CDR3 nucleotides: TGTGCCATCAGATCCGGGACTAGCGGGATAGGGTCCTACGAGCAGTACTTC. Its protein product is CAIRSGTSGIGSYEQYF.

J is TRBJ2-1 and V is TRBV9; TRBD2 matches 8 bases. The length of the CDR3 is 14 residues. Per the germline V gene, CDR1 is SGDLS and CDR2 is YYNGEE. Unmatched junction bases numbered 13, after V lost 2 bases and J lost 15 bases. The DNA for the CDR3 is TGTGCCAGCAGCGTGGAAAGCGGGGGCGAAGAGACGTTCTTC. Translating gives CASSVESGGEETFF.

The chain is built from TRBV7-2 and TRBJ2-3; 13 bases map to TRBD2. The CDR3 is 20 residues long. After removal of 1 base from V and 6 bases from J, the junction contained 16 bases not matched to a gene. The V gene's germline CDR1 is SGHTA and CDR2 FQGNSA. Here the CDR3 reads CASSLDPRLGTSGVRDTQYF. The CDR3, as DNA: TGTGCCAGCAGCTTAGACCCCCGACTGGGGACTAGCGGGGTCCGGGATACGCAGTATTTT. Complete variable domain (other parts from reference TRBV7-2 and TRBJ2-3): GAGVSQSPSNKVTEKGKDVELRCDPISGHTALYWYRQSLGQGLEFLIYFQGNSAPDKSGLPSDRFSAERTGGSVSTLTIQRTQQEDSAVYLCASSLDPRLGTSGVRDTQYFGPGTRLTVL.

This clonotype showed up many times. The chain recombines TRBV29-1 with TRBJ2-7, with D possibly being TRBD1 (6 bases). In germline, CDR1 is SQVTM, CDR2 ANQGSEA. The CDR3 is 12 amino acids. Trimming removed 6 bases at V and 3 bases at J, with 12 bases between. The CDR3 sequence is CSVLLDSYEQYF. The DNA of the CDR3 is TGCAGCGTATTGCTGGACAGCTACGAGCAGTACTTC.

This clonotype was seen ten or more times. This chain joins TRBV6-5 and TRBJ2-7; 7 bases are shared with TRBD2. Germline CDR1 is MNHEY and CDR2 is SVGAGI. The CDR3 loop spans 12 amino acids. The CDR3 protein is CASGERFGEQYF. The CDR3 DNA sequence: TGTGCAAGCGGGGAAAGGTTCGGCGAGCAGTACTTC.

The chain joins TRBV4-3 to TRBJ2-7; 10 bases map to TRBD2. Germline values: CDR1 LGHNA, CDR2 YSLEER. This CDR3 contains 15 residues. Unmatched junction bases numbered 11, after V lost 5 bases and J lost 7 bases. The CDR3 DNA is TGCGCCAGCAGCGACGGGACTAGCGACTACAATGAGCAGTACTTC. Translating gives CASSDGTSDYNEQYF.

This clonotype was detected many times. This chain uses TRBV15 with TRBJ2-7; D is undetermined. The CDR3 runs 13 residues. Germline CDR1 reads LNHNV; CDR2 reads YYDKDF (reference sequence). V was shortened by 5 bases and J by 6 bases, with 14 bases between the two germline ends. CDR3: CATSSSPLGEQYF. The DNA for the CDR3 is TGTGCCACCAGCTCCAGTCCGCTTGGCGAGCAGTACTTC.